These 23 T cell receptor beta chains were sequenced from one sample in a study of cytomegalovirus exposure and HLA in healthy donors. Both 60 Vbeta primers and 13 Jbeta primers went into the PCR. Measured with immunoSEQ multiplex PCR; TCRdb has only the in-frame clones, and not every one. The data contain fewer than 200,000 clones, approximately 90% of them seen just once; the ten biggest clones take up about 0.9%. The sample consisted of PBMCs. The source of these receptors is a woman younger than 45 in good health and CMV-seronegative.

The chain recombines TRBV18 with TRBJ1-4, with D unresolved. The CDR3 is 15 residues long. With 4 bases removed from V and 0 bases from J, the gap between germline ends came to 9 bases. Germline CDR1 reads KGHSH; CDR2 reads LQKENI. The CDR3 DNA sequence: TGTGCCAGCTCACTGTCCCCGGCAACTAATGAAAAACTGTTTTTT. It translates to CASSLSPATNEKLFF.

J is TRBJ2-1 and V is TRBV10-1; D might be TRBD2 (6 bases). CDR1 and CDR2 (germline): WNHNN, SYGVQD (reference sequence). V lost 3 bases, J lost 8 bases, and 11 bases lay in between. The CDR3 is 13 amino acids. The CDR3 sequence: CASSDGGRDEQFF. CDR3 in DNA: TGCGCCAGCAGTGACGGGGGAAGGGATGAGCAGTTCTTC.

The chain couples TRBV27 to TRBJ2-2; 14 positions agree with TRBD2. This CDR3 contains 15 residues. The ends lost 4 bases at V and 7 bases at J; junction bases unmatched: 2. Germline loops: CDR1 MNHEY, CDR2 SMNVEV (reference sequence). The CDR3 loop is CASSYGLAGGGELFF. CDR3 in DNA: TGTGCCAGCAGTTATGGACTAGCGGGGGGCGGGGAGCTGTTTTTT.

The chain uses TRBV19 and TRBJ1-2, with TRBD1 as a possible D gene (6 bases). The V gene's germline CDR1 is LNHDA and CDR2 SQIVND (reference sequence). The CDR3 runs 15 residues. The CDR3 bases are TGTGCTACATCCACAGGGAAAACGGCTAACTATGGCTACACCTTC. Amino acids: CATSTGKTANYGYTF.

The CDR3 sequence: CASSVGTRASNQPQHF. CDR3 DNA sequence: TGTGCCAGTAGTGTCGGGACAAGGGCTAGCAATCAGCCCCAGCATTTT. V is TRBV19 and J is TRBJ1-5; possible D gene TRBD1, 6 bases. V lost 5 bases and J 0 bases, leaving 14 bases between the germline ends. CDR3 length equals 16 residues. Germline V CDR1 and CDR2: LNHDA, SQIVND (reference sequence).

The CDR3 coding sequence is TGCGCCAGCAGCGCCACTTGGGAGCAGTTCTTC. It yields the protein CASSATWEQFF. The chain couples TRBV5-1 to TRBJ2-1; D is undetermined. This CDR3 is 11 amino acids long. Germline CDR1 and CDR2: SGHRS and YFSETQ. Trimming took 4 bases from V and 10 from J, leaving 9 bases between them.

The rearrangement joins TRBV6-6 to TRBJ2-2, with D perhaps TRBD1 (6 bases). V was pared by 0 bases and J by 6 bases, with 14 bases between. The CDR3 length is 16 residues. From germline, CDR1 is MNHNY and CDR2 SVGAGI (reference sequence). CDR3 sequence reads: CASSYSIRGEAGELFF. The CDR3 DNA reads as TGTGCCAGCAGTTACTCGATCAGGGGTGAAGCCGGGGAGCTGTTTTTT.

The chain recombines TRBV27 with TRBJ2-3; D is ambiguous. The V end lost 2 bases, the J end lost 2 bases, and 8 bases lay between the germline ends. Looked up from germline, CDR1 is MNHEY and CDR2 is SMNVEV (reference sequence). This CDR3 is 14 amino acids long. The chain's CDR3 is CASSLRRYTDTQYF. In DNA form, the CDR3 reads TGTGCCAGCAGTTTACGCCGCTACACAGATACGCAGTATTTT.

This clone was observed a single time. The rearrangement joins TRBV25-1 to TRBJ2-1, with 10 bases matching TRBD2. With 5 bases clipped from V and 9 bases from J, the junction kept 13 bases outside the gene matches. The CDR3 extends over 16 amino acids. CDR1 and CDR2 from the germline V gene are MGHDK and SYGVNS. CDR3 nucleotide sequence: TGTGCCAGCAGTCAGATAGGGACTAGCGTAAAGGCTGAGCAGTTCTTC. Amino acid sequence: CASSQIGTSVKAEQFF.

V is TRBV5-6 and J is TRBJ2-7, with D hard to call. The CDR3 is 16 residues long. Per germline, CDR1 SGHDT and CDR2 YYEEEE. The V gene lost 4 bases and the J gene lost 6 bases, with 23 bases spanning the gap. The CDR3 region has the DNA TGTGCCAGCAGCGCCTTCCGAAATAGTTGGGCTGGCGAGCAGTACTTC. It translates to CASSAFRNSWAGEQYF. Drawing the rest from reference TRBV5-6 and TRBJ2-7, the complete variable domain is DAGVTQSPTHLIKTRGQQVTLRCSPKSGHDTVSWYQQALGQGPQFIFQYYEEEERQRGNFPDRFSGHQFPNYSSELNVNALLLGDSALYLCASSAFRNSWAGEQYFGPGTRLTVT.

The gene calls are TRBV15 and TRBJ1-1; weak D call: TRBD1 (5 bases). The CDR3 has 13 amino acids. The V and J ends lost 0 bases and 6 bases respectively, with 8 bases between them. Per the germline V gene, CDR1 is LNHNV and CDR2 is YYDKDF (reference sequence). CDR3: CATSRDRVAEAFF. The CDR3 region has the DNA TGTGCCACCAGCAGAGACAGGGTTGCTGAAGCTTTCTTT. Full variable domain (remainder filled in from reference TRBV15 and TRBJ1-1): DAMVIQNPRYQVTQFGKPVTLSCSQTLNHNVMYWYQQKSSQAPKLLFHYYDKDFNNEADTPDNFQSRRPNTSFCFLDIRSPGLGDTAMYLCATSRDRVAEAFFGQGTRLTVV.

V is TRBV7-2 and J is TRBJ2-7; maybe TRBD1 (6 bases). CDR1 and CDR2 from the germline V gene are SGHTA and FQGNSA. This CDR3 has 15 residues. Deletions cut 6 bases from V and 0 bases from J, with 15 bases between. CDR3 sequence reads: CASSWTVQPSYEQYF. In nucleotides, the CDR3 is TGTGCCAGCAGTTGGACAGTCCAACCCTCCTACGAGCAGTACTTC.

The chain employs TRBV19 and TRBJ2-1, with 8 bases matching TRBD2. The V and J ends lost 2 bases and 5 bases, in that order; junction bases with no gene match: 8. The germline V gene encodes CDR1 LNHDA and CDR2 SQIVND (reference sequence). CDR3 size: 16 residues. The CDR3 region has the DNA TGTGCCAGTAGTATATGGGGAAGCGGGAGAGACAATGAGCAGTTCTTC. This translates into CASSIWGSGRDNEQFF. The full variable domain, in which reference TRBV19 and TRBJ2-1 provide the parts outside the CDR3, is DGGITQSPKYLFRKEGQNVTLSCEQNLNHDAMYWYRQDPGQGLRLIYYSQIVNDFQKGDIAEGYSVSREKKESFPLTVTSAQKNPTAFYLCASSIWGSGRDNEQFFGPGTRLTVL.

The V call is TRBV4-3, the J call TRBJ2-5; D unclear. The germline V and J ends were trimmed by 2 bases and 2 bases, with 9 bases remaining between them. The CDR3 extends over 14 amino acids. The V gene's germline CDR1 is LGHNA and CDR2 YSLEER. The CDR3 nucleotides read TGCGCCAGCAGCCAATTTAAACAGCAAGAGACCCAGTACTTC. This gives the protein CASSQFKQQETQYF.

The chain has TRBV5-4 and TRBJ2-7; possibly TRBD1 for D (5 bases). CDR1 and CDR2 from the germline V gene are SGHNT and YYREEE (reference sequence). This CDR3 is built from 14 residues. V was trimmed by 0 bases and J by 1 base, leaving 8 bases between them. In DNA form, the CDR3 reads TGTGCCAGCAGCTTGGGCGCAGGGTCCTACGAGCAGTACTTC. Amino acid sequence: CASSLGAGSYEQYF.

The genes are TRBV10-1 and TRBJ2-7; TRBD2 might be the D (5 bases). This CDR3 spans 14 amino acids. Germline-derived CDR1 and CDR2 are WNHNN and SYGVQD (reference sequence). Trimming took 3 bases from V and 1 from J, leaving 10 bases between them. CDR3 nucleotide sequence: TGCGCCAGCAGTGACGGAAGGAGGTCCTACGAGCAGTACTTC. Its translation: CASSDGRRSYEQYF.

V and J are TRBV7-9 and TRBJ2-2; 8 bases align to TRBD1. The V segment lost 3 bases and the J segment 3 bases; nucleotides outside the gene matches: 3. Germline-derived CDR1 and CDR2 are SEHNR and FQNEAQ (reference sequence). CDR3 length: 15 residues. The CDR3 sequence: CASSLWTGYTGELFF. CDR3 nucleotides: TGTGCCAGCAGCTTGTGGACAGGGTACACCGGGGAGCTGTTTTTT.

V and J are TRBV6-5 and TRBJ1-2; D perhaps matches TRBD1 (6 bases). The CDR3 totals 14 residues. Germline V gene data show CDR1 as MNHEY and CDR2 as SVGAGI. The germline V and J ends were trimmed by 6 bases and 5 bases, with 16 bases remaining between them. The CDR3 sequence: CASSPGQTRYGYTF. CDR3 in DNA: TGTGCCAGCAGCCCCGGACAGACCCGGTATGGCTACACCTTC.

This clone was detected once. V is TRBV6-5 and J is TRBJ1-6; D call uncertain. The germline gives CDR1 MNHEY, CDR2 SVGAGI. The CDR3 is made up of 13 amino acids. The V gene lost 2 bases and the J gene lost 7 bases, with 6 bases spanning the gap. The CDR3 protein is CASSYEANSPLHF. The CDR3 coding sequence is TGTGCCAGCAGTTACGAAGCCAATTCACCCCTCCACTTT.

The V call is TRBV19, the J call TRBJ1-4, with 10 bases aligning to TRBD1. CDR1 is LNHDA and CDR2 is SQIVND in the germline V gene (reference sequence). The V gene end was trimmed by 5 bases and the J gene end by 6 bases; junction bases not matched to a gene: 6. The CDR3 contains 15 residues. DNA for the CDR3: TGTGCCAGTAGTCCTCAGGACAGGGGGGATGAAAAACTGTTTTTT. Translated, it gives CASSPQDRGDEKLFF.

This chain joins TRBV18 and TRBJ2-7; 10 positions match TRBD1. Germline trimming cut 4 bases from V and 4 bases from J; bases unmatched to any gene: 4. This CDR3 spans 14 amino acids. The germline V gene has CDR1 KGHSH and CDR2 LQKENI. The CDR3 is CASSRGDRGYEQYF. CDR3 coding DNA: TGTGCCAGCTCACGGGGGGACAGGGGATACGAGCAGTACTTC. Filled out from reference TRBV18 and TRBJ2-7, the complete variable domain reads NAGVMQNPRHLVRRRGQEARLRCSPMKGHSHVYWYRQLPEEGLKFMVYLQKENIIDESGMPKERFSAEFPKEGPSILRIQQVVRGDSAAYFCASSRGDRGYEQYFGPGTRLTVT.

The rearrangement uses TRBV19 and TRBJ2-3, with D perhaps TRBD1 (5 bases). CDR1 LNHDA and CDR2 SQIVND come from the germline V gene (reference sequence). V gave up 6 bases and J gave up 3 bases, with 10 bases separating them. The CDR3 has 13 residues. CDR3 DNA: TGTGCCAGTAGCCGACCAGGGACAGATACGCAGTATTTT. The encoded protein is CASSRPGTDTQYF. Supplemented by reference TRBV19 and TRBJ2-3, the full variable domain reads DGGITQSPKYLFRKEGQNVTLSCEQNLNHDAMYWYRQDPGQGLRLIYYSQIVNDFQKGDIAEGYSVSREKKESFPLTVTSAQKNPTAFYLCASSRPGTDTQYFGPGTRLTVL.

This chain links TRBV19 with TRBJ1-1, with unresolved D. The CDR3 has 13 amino acids. Germline CDR1 reads LNHDA; CDR2 reads SQIVND (reference sequence). The V gene lost 7 bases and the J gene lost 4 bases, with 13 bases spanning the gap. CDR3 in amino acids: CASKEGEFTEAFF. CDR3 coding DNA: TGTGCCAGTAAAGAGGGAGAGTTCACTGAAGCTTTCTTT.